This T cell receptor (beta chain) was sequenced for a study of T cell responses to AZD1222 COVID-19 vaccine (dated by TCRdb to the early 2020s). At the level of the whole study: A total of just over 230 trial participants underwent TCR sequencing, of whom 207 had received two doses of AZD1222 and some 25 had received two doses of the MenACWY control vaccine. Enrollment into the trials was organized by age into subgroups of 18-55, 56-69 and 70-plus years, and those subgroups contained roughly 150, 30 and 60 TCR-sequenced participants, respectively. What the study reported, not specific to this receptor: Because no day 14 peak-response samples were available, repertoires were characterized only after the peak T cell response. The 56-69-year group was small, and its depth increase did not reach significance, likely because of low power. Reportedly, almost half of the unique spike-specific TCRs recognized epitopes lying outside the regions that are mutated in the B.1.351 and B.1.1.7 variants. The vaccine-associated CD4 TCRs covered the entire spike protein, and the dominant responses fell in regions 160-218 and 743-854. A significant rise in spike-specific TCR breadth and depth was observed after two AZD1222 doses relative to day 0 and relative to MenACWY recipients. Participants were mostly white British, with more females than males. The authors suggested clonal diversity may have been underestimated. Conclusions about previously exposed vaccinees were limited because only a handful of AZD1222 recipients were SARS-CoV-2 seropositive at baseline.

For this clone: It lacks a known antigen. No per-base quality is available; no much larger clone lies one base away.

What this sample's time point label stands for: about 28 days (+/-7) after the second vaccine dose. AZD1222 recipients given second doses at about 4 weeks or at about 12 weeks were pooled, since spike-specific TCR depth and breadth were not found to differ between the two schedules. Vaccinee samples came from UK trials COV001 and COV002, including a single-blind randomized controlled phase 2/3 trial of AZD1222 (ChAdOx1 nCoV-19) in healthy adults. For TCRbeta chain sequencing, PBMC samples from trial participants were taken at day 0 and at day 28 after the second dose. The CDR3 measures 16 amino acids from cysteine to phenylalanine. Only CDR3 DNA is held: 48 bases, read in frame from base 1. From a lookup of the germline V gene, CDR1 and CDR2 are WSHSY and SAAADI. The germline V and J ends show losses of 8 bases and 5 bases respectively, and no gene match explains 16 bases of the junction. The CDR3 regions of human TCRbeta chains were subjected to immunosequencing. Per the source publication's procedure: TCRs in the repertoires were matched against a reference library of SARS-CoV-2-specific TCRs that had been generated with the MIRA antigen-specificity platform. Breadth meant the fraction of unique TCRs that were SARS-CoV-2-associated, whereas depth meant the fraction of total T cells that were SARS-CoV-2-associated. Each spike-specific TCR was assigned to its reactive spike region and to a CD4 or CD8 class using the MIRA data. Log10-transformed breadth and depth values were compared by one-way ANOVA with Sidak's multiple comparisons tests. The table comes from immuneACCESS by way of TCRdb, which keeps in-frame sequences with V and J called. Part of the clones is missing from these tables; in studies checked, under half for an unresolved V gene and the rest for unknown reasons. V and J calls and clone size are copied from that table; D and trimming were computed from the DNA. The sample yields about 140,000 clones; roughly 88% were counted once. The ten largest clones add up to 5% to 6.5% of the sample.

The source material was peripheral blood, sampled 28 days after the second AZD1222 dose. The sequence was obtained from an adult who received the AZD1222 COVID-19 vaccine. The rearranged segments are TRBV10-2 and TRBJ2-5; 8 central nucleotides agree with TRBD2. In nucleotides, the sequence is TGCGCCAGCCAACAAAGGGGATCAGCGGGAGCGGAGACCCAGTACTTC. This encodes CASQQRGSAGAETQYF.